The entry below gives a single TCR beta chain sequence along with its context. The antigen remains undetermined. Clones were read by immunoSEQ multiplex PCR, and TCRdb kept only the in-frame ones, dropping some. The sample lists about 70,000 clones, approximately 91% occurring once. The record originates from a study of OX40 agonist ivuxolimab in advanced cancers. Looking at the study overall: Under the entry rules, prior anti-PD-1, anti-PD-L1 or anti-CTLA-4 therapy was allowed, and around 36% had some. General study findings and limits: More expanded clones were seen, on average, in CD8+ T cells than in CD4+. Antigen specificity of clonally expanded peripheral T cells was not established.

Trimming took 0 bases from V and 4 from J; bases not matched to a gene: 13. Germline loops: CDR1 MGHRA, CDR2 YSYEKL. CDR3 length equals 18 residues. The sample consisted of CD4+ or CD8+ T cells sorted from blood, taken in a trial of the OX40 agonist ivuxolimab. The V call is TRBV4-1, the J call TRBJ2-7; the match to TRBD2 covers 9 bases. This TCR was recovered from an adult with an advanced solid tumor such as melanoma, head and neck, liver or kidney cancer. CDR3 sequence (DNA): TGCGCCAGCAGCCAAGATGGGTTTCGGCTAGCGGGAAGTTACGAGCAGTACTTC. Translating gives CASSQDGFRLAGSYEQYF.